This T cell receptor beta chain derives from a study of shared clonotypes between healthy human individuals. Trimming took 5 bases from V and 2 from J, leaving 12 bases between them. This CDR3 region has 14 residues. CDR1 and CDR2 from the germline V gene are PRHDT and FYEKMQ (reference sequence). Naive CD8 cells were CD45RO-negative, positively selected for CCR7, excluding terminally differentiated effector memory CD45RA+ cells. Deep was the level used in running the assay. Method: immunoSEQ multiplex PCR; TCRdb's copy keeps in-frame clones and lacks some. The sample carries 2 million to 2.5 million clones, about 95% recorded once.

What was sequenced was naive CD8+ T cells sorted from blood. V gene TRBV13 combines with J gene TRBJ2-5, with TRBD2 as a possible D gene (6 bases). The receptor was derived from a man between 18 and 35 years old in good health. The CDR3 DNA reads TGTGCCAGCAGCCATGGGACTGTACAAGAGACCCAGTACTTC. This sequence encodes CASSHGTVQETQYF.